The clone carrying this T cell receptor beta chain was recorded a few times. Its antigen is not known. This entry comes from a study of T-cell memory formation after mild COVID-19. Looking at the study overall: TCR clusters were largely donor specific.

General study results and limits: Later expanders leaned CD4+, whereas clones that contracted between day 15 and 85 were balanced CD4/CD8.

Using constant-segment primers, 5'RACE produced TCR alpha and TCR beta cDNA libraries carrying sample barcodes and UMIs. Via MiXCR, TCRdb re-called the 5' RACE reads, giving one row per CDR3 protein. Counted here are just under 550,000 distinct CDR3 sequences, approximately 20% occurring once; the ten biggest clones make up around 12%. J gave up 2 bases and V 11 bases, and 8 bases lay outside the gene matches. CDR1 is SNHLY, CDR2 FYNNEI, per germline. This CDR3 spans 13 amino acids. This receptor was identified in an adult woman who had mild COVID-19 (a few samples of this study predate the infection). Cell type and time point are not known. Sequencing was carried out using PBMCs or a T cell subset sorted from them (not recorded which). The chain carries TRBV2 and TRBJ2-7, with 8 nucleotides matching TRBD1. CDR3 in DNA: TGTGCCGGCTACAGGGGGTCCCCCTACGAGCAGTACTTC. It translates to CAGYRGSPYEQYF.